This T cell receptor (beta chain) originates from a study of blood T cells in healthy people across ages. The study, taken as a whole, reports: Correlation between TCR beta diversity and naive T cell percentage was strong.

A remark on this clonotype: Its antigen is not known.

It was with a sample-barcoded 5' primer and a J-beta primer mix that a second PCR of roughly 6 to 12 cycles was run. Each sample yielded at least 2.5 million CDR3-containing paired-end reads. A single record per CDR3 protein comes from TCRdb applying MiXCR to the 5' RACE reads. In the table there are roughly 730,000 distinct CDR3 sequences, approximately 60% of which are singletons. There are 14 residues in the CDR3. V shed 6 bases and J 4 bases; nucleotides not matched to a gene: 7. CDR1 is SQVTM and CDR2 is ANQGSEA in the germline V gene. The TCR was taken from a man aged 40-49 years in good health. This chain uses TRBV29-1 with TRBJ1-3; 9 positions match TRBD1. Sequenced input: blood. CDR3 bases: TGCAGCGTACACCCCGGGACAGGGGGAAACACCATATATTTT. It is translated as CSVHPGTGGNTIYF.